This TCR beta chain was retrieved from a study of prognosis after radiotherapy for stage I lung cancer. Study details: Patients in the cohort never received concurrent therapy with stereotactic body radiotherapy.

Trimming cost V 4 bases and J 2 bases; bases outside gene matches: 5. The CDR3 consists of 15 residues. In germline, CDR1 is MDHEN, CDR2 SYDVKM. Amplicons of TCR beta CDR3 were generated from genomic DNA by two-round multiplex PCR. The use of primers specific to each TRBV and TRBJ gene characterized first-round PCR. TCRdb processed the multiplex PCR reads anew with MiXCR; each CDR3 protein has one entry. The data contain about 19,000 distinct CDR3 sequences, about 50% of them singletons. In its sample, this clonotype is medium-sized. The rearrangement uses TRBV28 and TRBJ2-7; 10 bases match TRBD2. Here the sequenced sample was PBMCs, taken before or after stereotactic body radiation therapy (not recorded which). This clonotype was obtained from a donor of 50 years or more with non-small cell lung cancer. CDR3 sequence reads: CASSSAGGPAYEQYF. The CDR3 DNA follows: TGTGCCAGCAGTTCAGCGGGAGGGCCGGCCTACGAGCAGTACTTC.